The entry below describes one T cell receptor beta chain. Its antigen is unidentified. Clones were read by immunoSEQ multiplex PCR, and TCRdb kept only the in-frame ones, dropping some. The data contain 150,000 to 200,000 clones, roughly 83% of them singletons. The data were taken from a study of cytomegalovirus exposure and HLA in healthy donors. Study context: The same platform was used for the roughly 130 validation repertoires and the roughly 720 first-cohort repertoires, a later analysis reported.

Broader study findings: Most sequenced TCRs were rare (though some public TCRs occurred in many donors). TCR beta chains numbering under 200 were designated cytomegalovirus-associated. Per published reports, the classifier diagnosed cytomegalovirus status with high specificity and sensitivity.

The J segment lost 1 base and the V segment lost 0 bases, leaving 7 bases of the junction unmatched. This CDR3 is built from 17 residues. The germline gives CDR1 SGHRS, CDR2 YFSETQ. J is TRBJ1-2 and V is TRBV5-1; the match to TRBD1 covers 9 bases. Sequenced material: PBMCs. The sequence derives from a man aged 30 to 45 in good health and CMV-seropositive. This CDR3 reads CASSLEPGQGLNYGYTF. CDR3 bases: TGCGCCAGCAGCTTGGAACCGGGACAGGGACTTAACTATGGCTACACCTTC.